The present TCR beta chain was sequenced within a study of blood T cell repertoires in COVID-19 (dated by TCRdb to the early 2020s). Some background on the complete study: Collaborator samples came from the United States, Italy and Spain and covered acute and convalescent phases of COVID-19. The material from the prospective study consisted of cDNA or gDNA derived from T cells, B-cell-depleted T cells, or PBMCs. Subjects who had been exposed to COVID-19, were actively infected with it, or had recovered from it provided the deeply sampled blood TCRbeta repertoires that made up the dataset. The repertoires were made available in a free public database intended to serve as a resource for research on the immune response to SARS-CoV-2. Samples were obtained from the ongoing ImmuneRACE study (first 160 participants) and from 950 to 1,500 subjects provided by 6 global collaborators. Nearly every sample came with metadata listing a de-identified subject ID, COVID-19 status, age in years and sex. Where available, HLA class I and class II types were taken from metadata supplied by the sample provider and were not determined by assay-based typing.

Overall study results and their limits: How much clinical and demographic metadata was included differed by source and by participant, and the metadata was provided uncurated.

Each collaborating institution followed its own protocols to collect whole blood in K2EDTA tubes. For TCRbeta analysis, collaborators shipped samples as frozen whole blood, isolated PBMCs, or DNA extracted from either of those sample types. A distance of 15 bases separates the germline ends of V and J, which lose 1 base and 5 bases respectively. Including cysteine and phenylalanine, the CDR3 has 15 amino acids. Only the CDR3 region is kept as DNA, spanning 45 bases read in frame from base 1. According to the germline V gene (reference sequence), CDR1 reads LGHDT and CDR2 reads YNNKEL. Worth noting for this clone: Its antigen is still unknown. Qualities for individual bases were not recorded, and no much larger clone is one base off.

The immunoSEQ Assay, a bias-controlled multiplex PCR, was used to amplify TCRbeta CDR3 regions from genomic DNA. In the authors' own workflow: Nucleated cell counts per sample were estimated from amplification of reference gene primers within the assay. To quantify the absolute abundance of each unique TCRbeta CDR3 rearrangement, sequence reads were collapsed and filtered. For each sample, productive Simpson clonality was calculated by taking the square root of Simpson's diversity index across productive rearrangements. Imported from immuneACCESS, the table was reduced by TCRdb to in-frame sequences with V and J called. These copies leave out some clones; in studies compared against another copy, an unresolved V gene accounts for under half, and the cause of the remainder is not known. The V and J calls and the clone size are those of that table, but D and trimming were determined from the DNA. The sample table contains around 140,000 clones; only one count was recorded for around 84% of them. The top ten clonotypes cover 7.5% to 8.5% of the sample.

The clonotype was recovered from a woman aged 60-70 years with acute or convalescent COVID-19. Sequenced material: peripheral blood. The V and J segments used are TRBV3-1 (or the pseudogene TRBV3-2) and TRBJ2-7; D gene: possibly TRBD2, on 6 matching bases. The DNA is as follows: TGTGCCAGCAGCCAAGGGAGGGACCCCCTGCACGAGCAGTACTTC. Its coded protein is CASSQGRDPLHEQYF.